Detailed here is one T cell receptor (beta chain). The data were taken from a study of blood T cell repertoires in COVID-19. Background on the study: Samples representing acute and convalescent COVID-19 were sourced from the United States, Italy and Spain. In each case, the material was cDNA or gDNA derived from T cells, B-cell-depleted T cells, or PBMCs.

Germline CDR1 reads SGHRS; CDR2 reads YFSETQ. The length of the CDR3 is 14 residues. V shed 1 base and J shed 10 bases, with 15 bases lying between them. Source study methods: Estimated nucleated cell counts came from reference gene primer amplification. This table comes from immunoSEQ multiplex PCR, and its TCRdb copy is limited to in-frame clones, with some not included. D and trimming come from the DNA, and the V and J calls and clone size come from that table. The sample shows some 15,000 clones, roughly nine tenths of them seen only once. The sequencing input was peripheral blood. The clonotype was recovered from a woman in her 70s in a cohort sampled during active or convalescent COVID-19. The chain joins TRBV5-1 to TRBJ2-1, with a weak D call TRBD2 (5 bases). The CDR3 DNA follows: TGCGCCAGCAGCTTGAGGACTCTTCCATGGGAGCAGTTCTTC. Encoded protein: CASSLRTLPWEQFF.